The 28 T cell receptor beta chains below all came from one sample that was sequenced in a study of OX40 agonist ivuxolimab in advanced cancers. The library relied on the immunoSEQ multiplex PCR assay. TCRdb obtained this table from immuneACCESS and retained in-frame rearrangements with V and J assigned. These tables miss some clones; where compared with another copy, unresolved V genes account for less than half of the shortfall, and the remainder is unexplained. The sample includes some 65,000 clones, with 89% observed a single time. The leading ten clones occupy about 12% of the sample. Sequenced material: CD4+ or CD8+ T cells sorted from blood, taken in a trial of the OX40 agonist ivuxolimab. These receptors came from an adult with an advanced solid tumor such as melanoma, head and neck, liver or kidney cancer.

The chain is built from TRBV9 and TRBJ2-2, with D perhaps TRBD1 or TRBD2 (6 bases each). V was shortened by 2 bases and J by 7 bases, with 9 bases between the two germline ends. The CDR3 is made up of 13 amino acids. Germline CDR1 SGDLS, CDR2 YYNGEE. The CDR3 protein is CASSVEGVGELFF. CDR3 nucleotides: TGTGCCAGCAGCGTGGAGGGGGTCGGGGAGCTGTTTTTT.

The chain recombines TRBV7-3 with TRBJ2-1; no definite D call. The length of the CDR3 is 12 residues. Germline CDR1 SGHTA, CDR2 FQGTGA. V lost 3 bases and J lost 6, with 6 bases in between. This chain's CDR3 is CASSLRGNEQFF. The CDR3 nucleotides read TGTGCCAGCAGCTTGCGTGGCAATGAGCAGTTCTTC.

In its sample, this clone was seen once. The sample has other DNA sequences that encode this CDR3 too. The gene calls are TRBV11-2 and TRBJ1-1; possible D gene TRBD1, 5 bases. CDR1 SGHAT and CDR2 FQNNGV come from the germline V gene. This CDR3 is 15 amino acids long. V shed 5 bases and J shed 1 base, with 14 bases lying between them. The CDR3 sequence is CASSLGGGENTEAFF. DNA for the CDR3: TGTGCCAGCAGCCTAGGCGGGGGGGAGAACACTGAAGCTTTCTTT.

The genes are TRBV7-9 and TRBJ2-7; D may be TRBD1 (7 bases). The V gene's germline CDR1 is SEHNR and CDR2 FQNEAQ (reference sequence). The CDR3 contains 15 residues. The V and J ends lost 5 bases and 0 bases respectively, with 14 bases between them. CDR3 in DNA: TGTGCCAGCAGCCGGACTAACAGGGGCTCCTACGAGCAGTACTTC. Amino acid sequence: CASSRTNRGSYEQYF. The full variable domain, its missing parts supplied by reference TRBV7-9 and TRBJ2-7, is DTGVSQNPRHKITKRGQNVTFRCDPISEHNRLYWYRQTLGQGPEFLTYFQNEAQLEKSRLLSDRFSAERPKGSFSTLEIQRTEQGDSAMYLCASSRTNRGSYEQYFGPGTRLTVT.

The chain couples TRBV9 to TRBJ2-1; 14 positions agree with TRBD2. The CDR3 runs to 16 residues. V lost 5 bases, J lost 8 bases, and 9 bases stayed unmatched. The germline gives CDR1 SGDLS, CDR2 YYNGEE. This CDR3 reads CASSYGTSGSGDEQFF. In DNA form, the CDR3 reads TGTGCCAGCAGTTACGGGACTAGCGGGAGTGGGGATGAGCAGTTCTTC.

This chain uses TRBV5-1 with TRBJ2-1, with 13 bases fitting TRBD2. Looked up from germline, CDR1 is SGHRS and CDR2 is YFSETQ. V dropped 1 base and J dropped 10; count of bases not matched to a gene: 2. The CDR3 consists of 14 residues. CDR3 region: CASSLTSGGAEQFF. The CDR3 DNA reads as TGCGCCAGCAGCTTGACTAGCGGGGGGGCGGAGCAGTTCTTC.

This chain's CDR3 is CASSETGGDNSPLHF. The CDR3 DNA reads TGTGCCAGCAGCGAGACAGGGGGAGATAATTCACCCCTCCACTTT. The genes are TRBV9 and TRBJ1-6; 9 positions match TRBD1. V was clipped by 3 bases and J by 5 bases; unmatched bases: 3. CDR3 length equals 15 residues. Germline-derived CDR1 and CDR2 are SGDLS and YYNGEE.

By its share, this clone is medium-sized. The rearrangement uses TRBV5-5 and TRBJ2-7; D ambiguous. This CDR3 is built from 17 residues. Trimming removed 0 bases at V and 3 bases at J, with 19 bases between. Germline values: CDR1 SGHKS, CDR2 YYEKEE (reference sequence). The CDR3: CASSLAPDRVGYYEQYF. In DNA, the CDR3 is TGTGCCAGCAGCTTGGCGCCGGACCGAGTGGGGTACTACGAGCAGTACTTC.

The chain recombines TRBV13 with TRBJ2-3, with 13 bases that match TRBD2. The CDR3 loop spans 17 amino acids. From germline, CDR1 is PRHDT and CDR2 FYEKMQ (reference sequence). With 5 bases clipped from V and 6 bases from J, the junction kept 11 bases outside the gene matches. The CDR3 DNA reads TGTGCCAGCAGCGCCCAGACTAGCGGGGGGTCCTGGGATACGCAGTATTTT. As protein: CASSAQTSGGSWDTQYF.

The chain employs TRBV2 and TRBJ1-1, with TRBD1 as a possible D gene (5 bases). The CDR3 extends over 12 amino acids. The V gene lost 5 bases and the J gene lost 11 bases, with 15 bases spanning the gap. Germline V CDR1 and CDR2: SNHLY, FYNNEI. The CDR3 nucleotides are TGTGCCAGCAGTCAGGGCCCGCTAGAGGCTTTCTTT. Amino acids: CASSQGPLEAFF.

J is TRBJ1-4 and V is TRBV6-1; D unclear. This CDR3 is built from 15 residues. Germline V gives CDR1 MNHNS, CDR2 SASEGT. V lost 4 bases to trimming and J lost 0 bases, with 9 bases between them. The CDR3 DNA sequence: TGTGCCAGCAGTGGGTTCACAGCAACTAATGAAAAACTGTTTTTT. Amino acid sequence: CASSGFTATNEKLFF.

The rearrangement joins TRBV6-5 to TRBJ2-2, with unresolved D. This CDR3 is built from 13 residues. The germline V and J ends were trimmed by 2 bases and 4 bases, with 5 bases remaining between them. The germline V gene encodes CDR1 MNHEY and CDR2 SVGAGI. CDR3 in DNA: TGTGCCAGCAGTTACAGGTCCACCGGGGAGCTGTTTTTT. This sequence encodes CASSYRSTGELFF.

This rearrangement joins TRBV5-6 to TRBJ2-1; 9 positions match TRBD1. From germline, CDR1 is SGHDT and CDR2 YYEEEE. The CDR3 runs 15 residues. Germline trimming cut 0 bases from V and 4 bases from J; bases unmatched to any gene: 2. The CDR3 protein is CASSLGQGVYNEQFF. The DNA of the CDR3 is TGTGCCAGCAGCTTGGGACAGGGGGTGTACAATGAGCAGTTCTTC.

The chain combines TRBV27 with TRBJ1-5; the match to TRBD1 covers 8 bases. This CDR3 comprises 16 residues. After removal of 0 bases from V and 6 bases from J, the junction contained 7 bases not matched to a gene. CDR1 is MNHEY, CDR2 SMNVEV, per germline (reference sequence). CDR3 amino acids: CASSLSGRGLSQPQHF. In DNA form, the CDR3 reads TGTGCCAGCAGTTTATCGGGCAGGGGGCTGAGTCAGCCCCAGCATTTT.

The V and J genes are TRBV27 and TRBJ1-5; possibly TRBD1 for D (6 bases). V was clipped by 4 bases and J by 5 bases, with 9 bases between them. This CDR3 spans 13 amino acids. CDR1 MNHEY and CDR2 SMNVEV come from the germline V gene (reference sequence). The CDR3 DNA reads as TGTGCCAGCAGTTCTACAGGGTATCAGCCCCAGCATTTT. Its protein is CASSSTGYQPQHF.

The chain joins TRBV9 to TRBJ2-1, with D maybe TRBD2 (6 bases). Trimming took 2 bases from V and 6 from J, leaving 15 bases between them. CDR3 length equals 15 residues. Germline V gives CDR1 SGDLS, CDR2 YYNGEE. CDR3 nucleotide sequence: TGTGCCAGCAGCGTGGGCGGGAATTCCCGCAATGAGCAGTTCTTC. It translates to CASSVGGNSRNEQFF.

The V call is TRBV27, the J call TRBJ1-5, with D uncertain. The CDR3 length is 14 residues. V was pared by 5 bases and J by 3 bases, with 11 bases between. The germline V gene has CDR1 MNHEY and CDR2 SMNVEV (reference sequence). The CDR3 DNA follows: TGTGCCAGCAGTCCCGATCCATTCAATCAGCCCCAGCATTTT. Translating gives CASSPDPFNQPQHF.

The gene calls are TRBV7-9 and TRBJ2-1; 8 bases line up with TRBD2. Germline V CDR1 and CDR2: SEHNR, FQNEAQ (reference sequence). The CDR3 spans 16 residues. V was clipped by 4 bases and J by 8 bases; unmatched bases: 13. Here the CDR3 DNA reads TGTGCCAGCAGCTCTATCCTCAGCGGGAGTCTTTATGAGCAGTTCTTC. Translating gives CASSSILSGSLYEQFF.

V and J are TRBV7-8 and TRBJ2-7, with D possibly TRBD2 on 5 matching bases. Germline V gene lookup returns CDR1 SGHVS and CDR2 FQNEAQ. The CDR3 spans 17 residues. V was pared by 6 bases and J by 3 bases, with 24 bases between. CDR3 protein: CASRLSGTTDLDYEQYF. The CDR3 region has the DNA TGTGCCAGCAGGCTCAGCGGAACTACAGACCTGGACTACGAGCAGTACTTC.

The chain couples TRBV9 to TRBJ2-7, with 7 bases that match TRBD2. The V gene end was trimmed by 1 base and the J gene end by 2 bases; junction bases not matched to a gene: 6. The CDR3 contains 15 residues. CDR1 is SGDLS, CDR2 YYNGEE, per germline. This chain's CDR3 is CASSVSGRGAYEQYF. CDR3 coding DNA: TGTGCCAGCAGCGTAAGTGGACGGGGGGCCTACGAGCAGTACTTC.

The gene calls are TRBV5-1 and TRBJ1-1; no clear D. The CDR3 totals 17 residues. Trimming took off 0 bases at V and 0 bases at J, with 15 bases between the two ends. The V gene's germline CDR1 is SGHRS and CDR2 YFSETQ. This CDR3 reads CASSLGHTFLMNTEAFF. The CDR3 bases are TGCGCCAGCAGCTTGGGGCACACCTTTTTGATGAACACTGAAGCTTTCTTT.

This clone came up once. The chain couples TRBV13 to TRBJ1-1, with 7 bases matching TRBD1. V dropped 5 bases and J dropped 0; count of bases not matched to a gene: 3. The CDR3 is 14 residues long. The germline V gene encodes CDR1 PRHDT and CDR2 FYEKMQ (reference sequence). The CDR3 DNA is TGTGCCAGCAGCATGGGACAGTTGAACACTGAAGCTTTCTTT. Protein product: CASSMGQLNTEAFF. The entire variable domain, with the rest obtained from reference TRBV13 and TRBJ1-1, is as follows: AAGVIQSPRHLIKEKRETATLKCYPIPRHDTVYWYQQGPGQDPQFLISFYEKMQSDKGSIPDRFSAQQFSDYHSELNMSSLELGDSALYFCASSMGQLNTEAFFGQGTRLTVV.

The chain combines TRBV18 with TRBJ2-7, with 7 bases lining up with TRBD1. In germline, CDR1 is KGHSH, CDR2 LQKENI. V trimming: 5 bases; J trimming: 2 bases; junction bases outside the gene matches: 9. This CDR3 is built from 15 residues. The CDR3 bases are TGTGCCAGCTCAAATACTTGGGACAGAACCTACGAGCAGTACTTC. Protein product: CASSNTWDRTYEQYF.

In DNA, the CDR3 is TGTGCCTGGAAGGGGGGTTATGGCTACACCTTC. It translates to CAWKGGYGYTF. The chain is built from TRBV30 and TRBJ1-2, with a tentative D call TRBD1 (6 bases). Per the germline V gene, CDR1 is GTSNPN and CDR2 is SVGIG (reference sequence). The CDR3 consists of 11 residues. Trimming pared 4 bases from V and 5 bases from J, leaving 8 bases between. The full variable domain, rest sourced from reference TRBV30 and TRBJ1-2, is SQTIHQWPATLVQPVGSPLSLECTVEGTSNPNLYWYRQAAGRGLQLLFYSVGIGQISSEVPQNLSASRPQDRQFILSSKKLLLSDSGFYLCAWKGGYGYTFGSGTRLTVV.

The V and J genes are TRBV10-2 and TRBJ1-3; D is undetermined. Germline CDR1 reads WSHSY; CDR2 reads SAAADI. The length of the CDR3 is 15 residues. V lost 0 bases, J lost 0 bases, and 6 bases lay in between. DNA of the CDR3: TGCGCCAGCAGTGAGTCGCCGAGCTCTGGAAACACCATATATTTT. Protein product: CASSESPSSGNTIYF.

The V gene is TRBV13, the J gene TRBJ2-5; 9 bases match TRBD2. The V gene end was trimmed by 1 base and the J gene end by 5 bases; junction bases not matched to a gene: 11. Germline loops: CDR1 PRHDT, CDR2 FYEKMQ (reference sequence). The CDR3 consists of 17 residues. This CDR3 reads CASSLEGSGSGSETQYF. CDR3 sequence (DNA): TGTGCCAGCAGCTTAGAGGGTAGCGGGAGCGGGTCGGAGACCCAGTACTTC. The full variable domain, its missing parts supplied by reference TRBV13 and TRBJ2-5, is AAGVIQSPRHLIKEKRETATLKCYPIPRHDTVYWYQQGPGQDPQFLISFYEKMQSDKGSIPDRFSAQQFSDYHSELNMSSLELGDSALYFCASSLEGSGSGSETQYFGPGTRLLVL.

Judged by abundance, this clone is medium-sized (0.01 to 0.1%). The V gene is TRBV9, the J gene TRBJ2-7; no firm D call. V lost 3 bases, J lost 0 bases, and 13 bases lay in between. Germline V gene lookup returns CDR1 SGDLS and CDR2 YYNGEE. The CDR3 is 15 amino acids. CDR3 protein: CASSAERTSSYEQYF. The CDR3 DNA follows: TGTGCCAGCAGCGCGGAAAGAACATCCTCCTACGAGCAGTACTTC.

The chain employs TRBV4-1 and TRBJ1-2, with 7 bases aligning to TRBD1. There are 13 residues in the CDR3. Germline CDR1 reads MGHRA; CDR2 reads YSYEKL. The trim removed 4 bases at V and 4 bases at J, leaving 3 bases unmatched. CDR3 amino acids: CASSPGQPYGYTF. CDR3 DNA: TGCGCCAGCAGCCCGGGACAGCCCTATGGCTACACCTTC.